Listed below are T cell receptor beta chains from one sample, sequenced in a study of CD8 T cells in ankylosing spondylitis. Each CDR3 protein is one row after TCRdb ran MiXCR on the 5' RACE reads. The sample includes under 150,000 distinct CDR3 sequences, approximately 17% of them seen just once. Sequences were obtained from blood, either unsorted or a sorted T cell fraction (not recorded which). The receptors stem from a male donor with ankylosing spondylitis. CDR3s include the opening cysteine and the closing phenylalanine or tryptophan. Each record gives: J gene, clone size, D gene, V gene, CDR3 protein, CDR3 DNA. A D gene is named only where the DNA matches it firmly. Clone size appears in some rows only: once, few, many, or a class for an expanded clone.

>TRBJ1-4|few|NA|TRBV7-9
CASSLSIYGNEKLFF
TGTGCCAGCAGCTTATCAATTTACGGGAATGAAAAACTGTTTTTT
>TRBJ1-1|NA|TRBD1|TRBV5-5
CASSPWTGNTEAFF
TGTGCCAGCAGCCCGTGGACAGGGAACACTGAAGCTTTCTTT
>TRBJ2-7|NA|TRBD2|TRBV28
CATAGGPGYEQYF
TGTGCCACCGCGGGAGGGCCGGGCTACGAGCAGTACTTC
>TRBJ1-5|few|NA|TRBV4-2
CASSQSGNQPQHF
TGTGCCAGCAGCCAATCAGGCAATCAGCCCCAGCATTTT
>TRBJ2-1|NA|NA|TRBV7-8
CASSLDGPGNEQFF
TGTGCCAGCAGCTTAGACGGGCCTGGGAATGAGCAGTTCTTC
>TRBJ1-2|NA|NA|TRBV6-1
CASSAWTHYHTF
TGTGCCAGCAGTGCGTGGACGCATTATCACACCTTC
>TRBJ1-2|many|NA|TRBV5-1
CASSLGGQNYGYTF
TGCGCCAGCAGCTTAGGAGGACAGAACTATGGCTACACCTTC
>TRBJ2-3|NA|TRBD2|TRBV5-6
CASSFRTSGRDTQYF
TGTGCCAGCAGCTTCCGGACTAGCGGGAGAGATACGCAGTATTTT
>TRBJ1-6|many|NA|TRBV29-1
CSVVWGEDSPLHF
TGCAGCGTTGTGTGGGGAGAGGATTCACCCCTCCACTTT
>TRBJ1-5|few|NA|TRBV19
CASSISSNQPQHF
TGTGCCAGTAGTATCAGTAGCAATCAGCCCCAGCATTTT
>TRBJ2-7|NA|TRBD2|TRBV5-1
CASSGREKYEQYF
TGCGCCAGCTCCGGGAGGGAAAAGTACGAGCAGTACTTC
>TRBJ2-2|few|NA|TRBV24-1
CATSDLESGELFF
TGTGCCACCAGTGATTTGGAGAGCGGGGAGCTGTTTTTT
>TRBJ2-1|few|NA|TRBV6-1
CASGSDRRPPYDEQFF
TGTGCCAGCGGCTCGGATCGGAGGCCGCCGTACGATGAGCAGTTCTTC
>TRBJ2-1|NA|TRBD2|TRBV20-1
CSAPKLAGAYNEQFF
TGCAGTGCGCCGAAGCTAGCGGGAGCCTACAATGAGCAGTTCTTC
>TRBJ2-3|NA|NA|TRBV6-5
CASSYSLGQSTDTQYF
TGTGCCAGCAGTTACTCGCTAGGACAAAGCACAGATACGCAGTATTTT
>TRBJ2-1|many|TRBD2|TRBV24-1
CATSDYHGTSGSFNEQFF
TGTGCCACCAGTGATTATCACGGGACTAGCGGGAGTTTCAATGAGCAGTTCTTC
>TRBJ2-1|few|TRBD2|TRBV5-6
CASSLAGAGGHDNEQFF
TGTGCCAGCAGCTTGGCGGGAGCGGGAGGGCACGACAATGAGCAGTTCTTC
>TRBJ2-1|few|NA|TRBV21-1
CASSRAGPNNEQFF
TGTGCCAGCAGCCGAGCGGGCCCGAACAATGAGCAGTTCTTC
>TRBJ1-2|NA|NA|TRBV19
CASSYPGGSGGYTF
TGTGCCAGTAGTTATCCCGGGGGCTCTGGTGGCTACACCTTC
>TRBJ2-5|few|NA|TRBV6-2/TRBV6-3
CASSSGTNQETQYF
TGTGCCAGCAGTTCCGGGACAAATCAAGAGACCCAGTACTTC
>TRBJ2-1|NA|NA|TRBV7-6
CASSFGQTHLEGDEQFF
TGTGCCAGCAGCTTCGGACAGACTCACCTCGAGGGCGATGAGCAGTTCTTC
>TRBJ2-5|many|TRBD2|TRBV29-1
CSVEVAGYQETQYF
TGCAGCGTTGAAGTAGCGGGCTACCAAGAGACCCAGTACTTC
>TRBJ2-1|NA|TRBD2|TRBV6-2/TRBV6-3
CASSTPASGSRYNEQFF
TGTGCCAGCAGTACTCCCGCCAGCGGGAGTCGGTACAATGAGCAGTTCTTC
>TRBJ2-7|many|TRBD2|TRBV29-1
CSVVESGRAYEQYF
TGCAGCGTTGTAGAGAGCGGGAGGGCCTACGAGCAGTACTTC
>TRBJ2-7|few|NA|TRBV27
CASSFRGRLYEQYF
TGTGCCAGCAGTTTTCGGGGGCGATTATACGAGCAGTACTTC
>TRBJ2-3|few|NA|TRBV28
CASTPRRFDTQYF
TGTGCCAGCACCCCGCGTCGTTTTGATACGCAGTATTTT
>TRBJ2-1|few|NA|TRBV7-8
CASSLVGGNPYNEQFF
TGTGCCAGCAGCTTAGTAGGGGGTAACCCCTACAATGAGCAGTTCTTC
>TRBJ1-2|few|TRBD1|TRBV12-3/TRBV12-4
CASRSRGRYGYTF
TGTGCCAGCAGGTCCAGGGGGAGGTATGGCTACACCTTC
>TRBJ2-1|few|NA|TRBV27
CASSASASYNEQFF
TGTGCCAGCAGCGCTAGCGCTTCCTACAATGAGCAGTTCTTC
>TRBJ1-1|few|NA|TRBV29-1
CSVEQEETEAFF
TGCAGCGTTGAGCAGGAAGAGACTGAAGCTTTCTTT
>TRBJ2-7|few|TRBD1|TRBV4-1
CASSTHAGTGGAFYEQYF
TGCGCCAGCAGCACGCACGCCGGGACAGGGGGCGCTTTCTACGAGCAGTACTTC
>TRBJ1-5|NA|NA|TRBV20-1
CSARERTAGNQPQHF
TGCAGTGCTAGAGAGAGGACGGCCGGCAATCAGCCCCAGCATTTT
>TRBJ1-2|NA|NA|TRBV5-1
CASSPTLTKRGTYGYTF
TGCGCCAGCAGCCCGACCCTAACGAAGCGGGGGACCTATGGCTACACCTTC
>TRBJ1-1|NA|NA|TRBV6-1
CASSPLTGTPEAFF
TGTGCCAGCAGTCCTCTAACAGGGACCCCTGAAGCTTTCTTT
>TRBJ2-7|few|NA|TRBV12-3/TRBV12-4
CASSRAALEQYF
TGTGCCAGCAGCCGGGCGGCTCTCGAGCAGTACTTC
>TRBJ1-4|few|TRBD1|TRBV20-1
CSAREQGRGEKLFF
TGCAGTGCTAGAGAACAGGGGAGGGGGGAAAAACTGTTTTTT
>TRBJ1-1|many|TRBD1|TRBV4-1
CASSHRRQGRTEAFF
TGCGCCAGCAGCCACCGAAGACAGGGGCGCACTGAAGCTTTCTTT
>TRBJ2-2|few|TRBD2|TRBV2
CAGMTSGTYTGELFF
TGTGCCGGAATGACTAGCGGGACGTACACCGGGGAGCTGTTTTTT
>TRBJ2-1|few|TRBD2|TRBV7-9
CAIIITGTSGSNEQFF
TGTGCCATCATCATCACCGGGACTAGCGGGAGCAATGAGCAGTTCTTC
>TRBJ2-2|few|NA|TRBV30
CAWTGQSPGELFF
TGTGCCTGGACAGGGCAAAGCCCCGGGGAGCTGTTTTTT
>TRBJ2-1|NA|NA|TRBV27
CASSLSVSNEQFF
TGTGCCAGCAGTTTATCCGTTAGTAATGAGCAGTTCTTC
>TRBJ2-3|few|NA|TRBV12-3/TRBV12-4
CASSFRGLTTDTQYF
TGTGCCAGCAGTTTCCGTGGCCTAACCACAGATACGCAGTATTTT
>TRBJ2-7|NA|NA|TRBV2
CASDLSYEQYF
TGTGCCAGCGACCTCTCCTACGAGCAGTACTTC
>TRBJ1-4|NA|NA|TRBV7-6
CASSLEIKHNEKLFF
TGTGCCAGCAGCTTAGAGATCAAACATAATGAAAAACTGTTTTTT
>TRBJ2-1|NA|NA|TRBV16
CASSQSGGNEQFF
TGTGCCAGCAGCCAATCCGGGGGAAATGAGCAGTTCTTC
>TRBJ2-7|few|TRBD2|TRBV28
CASSLSRLAGYSYEQYF
TGTGCCAGCAGTTTGTCCCGACTAGCGGGATACTCCTACGAGCAGTACTTC
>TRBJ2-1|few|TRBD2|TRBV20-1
CSARVGRLAGRNEQFF
TGCAGTGCTAGAGTTGGTAGACTAGCGGGAAGGAATGAGCAGTTCTTC
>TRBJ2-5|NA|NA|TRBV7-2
CASIGADSVWAQYF
TGTGCCAGCATCGGAGCGGACTCCGTTTGGGCCCAGTACTTC
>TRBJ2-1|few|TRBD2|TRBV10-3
CAISETSGEYNEQFF
TGTGCCATCAGCGAGACTAGCGGTGAATACAATGAGCAGTTCTTC
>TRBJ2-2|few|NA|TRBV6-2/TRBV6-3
CASVRRTRGELFF
TGTGCCAGCGTACGGAGGACACGCGGGGAGCTGTTTTTT
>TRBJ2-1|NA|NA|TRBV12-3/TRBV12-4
CASSGATVNEQFF
TGTGCCAGCAGTGGAGCGACTGTTAATGAGCAGTTCTTC
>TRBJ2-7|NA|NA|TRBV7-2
CASGIGGIAYEQYF
TGTGCCAGCGGGATCGGCGGGATAGCCTACGAGCAGTACTTC